This record covers a single T cell receptor (beta chain). CDR3 length: 13 residues. Germline V gene sequence: CDR1 SGDLS, CDR2 YYNGEE. V was cut by 10 bases and J by 9 bases, with 17 bases left in between. This record comes from a study of blood T cell repertoires in COVID-19. Study summary: Donors in the United States, Italy and Spain gave samples during acute or convalescent COVID-19. The cDNA or gDNA used as material had been derived from T cells, B-cell-depleted T cells, or PBMCs.

Original analysis: Reference gene primer amplification in the assay estimated nucleated cell counts. TCRdb's copy holds only in-frame clones and misses some; the assay was immunoSEQ multiplex PCR. V and J calls and clone size are as listed in that table; D and trimming were resolved from the DNA. This sample has about 70,000 clones; approximately 86% occur once, and the top ten carry 9.5% to 15%. Sequenced material: peripheral blood. The chain links TRBV9 to TRBJ1-6; TRBD1 might be the D (6 bases). The TCR sequence derives from a human donor in a cohort sampled during active COVID-19. The CDR3 loop reads CAGQTFFGSPLHF. CDR3 sequence (DNA): TGTGCCGGACAGACATTTTTTGGTTCACCCCTCCACTTT. The entire variable domain, with the rest obtained from reference TRBV9 and TRBJ1-6, is as follows: DSGVTQTPKHLITATGQRVTLRCSPRSGDLSVYWYQQSLDQGLQFLIQYYNGEERAKGNILERFSAQQFPDLHSELNLSSLELGDSALYFCAGQTFFGSPLHFGNGTRLTVT.